These 4 T cell receptor beta chains were all obtained from the same sample, sequenced in a study of blood T cell repertoires in COVID-19. The assay was immunoSEQ multiplex PCR, and TCRdb's table has in-frame clones only and misses some. The sample has just over 250,000 clones, 80% to 90% seen once. The sequenced sample consisted of peripheral blood. The receptors were sampled from a woman in her sixties or seventies with COVID-19, enrolled during active disease.

This chain joins TRBV7-3 and TRBJ1-6; maybe TRBD1 (6 bases). CDR3 size: 14 residues. Deletions cut 2 bases from V and 9 bases from J, with 11 bases between. Germline CDR1 SGHTA, CDR2 FQGTGA. The CDR3 nucleotides read TGTGCCAGCAGCTTATACAGGGTTGGTTCACCCCTCCACTTT. This codes for CASSLYRVGSPLHF. The whole variable domain, remainder taken from reference TRBV7-3 and TRBJ1-6, is GAGVSQTPSNKVTEKGKYVELRCDPISGHTALYWYRQSLGQGPEFLIYFQGTGAADDSGLPNDRFFAVRPEGSVSTLKIQRTERGDSAVYLCASSLYRVGSPLHFGNGTRLTVT.

This clone was recorded only once. The chain couples TRBV7-9 to TRBJ2-3; TRBD2 matches at 8 bases. J was trimmed by 2 bases and V by 6 bases; bases with no gene match: 13. Germline CDR1 reads SEHNR; CDR2 reads FQNEAQ (reference sequence). The CDR3 length is 17 residues. The CDR3 loop reads CASRPYPQRENTDTQYF. The CDR3 coding sequence is TGTGCCAGCAGGCCCTACCCCCAGCGGGAGAACACAGATACGCAGTATTTT.

This clone was observed a single time. This rearrangement joins TRBV5-1 to TRBJ2-4; D perhaps matches TRBD2 (6 bases). V gave up 0 bases and J gave up 0 bases, with 7 bases separating them. CDR3 length: 15 residues. Germline CDR1 SGHRS, CDR2 YFSETQ. The CDR3 DNA is TGCGCCAGCAGCTTGGAGGGAGGAGCCAAAAACATTCAGTACTTC. This encodes CASSLEGGAKNIQYF.

This chain links TRBV27 with TRBJ2-7; D is perhaps TRBD2 (6 bases). The length of the CDR3 is 16 residues. CDR1 is MNHEY, CDR2 SMNVEV, per germline (reference sequence). V was shortened by 2 bases and J by 3 bases, with 17 bases between the two germline ends. The DNA of the CDR3 is TGTGCCAGCAGTTTAATTACGGGGGTCGGTCTCTACGAGCAGTACTTC. Translated: CASSLITGVGLYEQYF.